Listed here are 31 T cell receptor beta chains from one sample, sequenced in a study of CD4 T cells in relation to SARS-CoV-2 and coronaviruses. Measured with immunoSEQ multiplex PCR; TCRdb has only the in-frame clones, and not every one. The table includes under 20,000 clones, about 72% detected once. Unexposed donor CD4+ T cells date from about 2011-2018, before the COVID-19 pandemic. The cells were cultured for roughly 11 days before CD4+ T cells were isolated. These receptors lack a known antigen. The sample taken for sequencing was CD4+ T cells from PBMCs, cultured in vitro. These TCRs come from a human donor in good health.

The chain links TRBV25-1 to TRBJ2-7; D gene unclear. Germline CDR1 MGHDK, CDR2 SYGVNS. V lost 5 bases and J 2 bases, leaving 10 bases between the germline ends. This CDR3 comprises 13 residues. CDR3 loop: CASSKTRAYEQYF. DNA for the CDR3: TGTGCCAGCAGTAAGACACGAGCCTACGAGCAGTACTTC.

The chain recombines TRBV29-1 with TRBJ1-2; 8 bases are shared with TRBD1. Germline values: CDR1 SQVTM, CDR2 ANQGSEA. Trimming removed 7 bases from V and 6 bases from J; junction bases left unmatched: 10. The CDR3 covers 13 residues. The CDR3 bases are TGCAGCGCACACAGGGGGTATAGCGATGGCTACACCTTC. It yields the protein CSAHRGYSDGYTF.

The chain carries TRBV5-1 and TRBJ2-7; D remains ambiguous. Trimming removed 0 bases from V and 2 bases from J, with 9 bases in between. The CDR3 contains 14 residues. Germline values: CDR1 SGHRS, CDR2 YFSETQ. The CDR3 region is CASSLDPFTYEQYF. The CDR3 DNA follows: TGCGCCAGCAGCTTGGATCCATTTACCTACGAGCAGTACTTC.

The chain combines TRBV6-1 with TRBJ2-2, with 12 bases aligning to TRBD2. V trimming: 2 bases; J trimming: 7 bases; junction bases outside the gene matches: 5. Germline V gene data show CDR1 as MNHNS and CDR2 as SASEGT. The CDR3 covers 16 residues. The CDR3 loop reads CASSELAGGGDGELFF. DNA of the CDR3: TGTGCCAGCAGTGAACTAGCGGGAGGGGGGGACGGGGAGCTGTTTTTT.

The chain recombines TRBV19 with TRBJ2-2; 13 bases fit TRBD2. There are 16 residues in the CDR3. V gave up 0 bases and J gave up 7 bases; unmatched junction bases: 2. Looked up from germline, CDR1 is LNHDA and CDR2 is SQIVND (reference sequence). CDR3 coding DNA: TGTGCCAGTAGTATAGATGGGACTAGCGGGGTCGGGGAGCTGTTTTTT. Its protein is CASSIDGTSGVGELFF.

This chain uses TRBV25-1 with TRBJ2-7; possibly TRBD1 or TRBD2 for D (5 bases each). This CDR3 contains 13 residues. V was trimmed by 6 bases and J by 2 bases, leaving 11 bases between them. Germline V gives CDR1 MGHDK, CDR2 SYGVNS. The CDR3 DNA reads as TGTGCCAGCAGCGGGACCGTAACCTACGAGCAGTACTTC. It is translated as CASSGTVTYEQYF.

The chain uses TRBV7-2 and TRBJ2-5, with D unresolved. The CDR3 runs to 13 residues. The V gene's germline CDR1 is SGHTA and CDR2 FQGNSA. Trimming cost V 5 bases and J 2 bases, with 9 bases left between them. CDR3 nucleotide sequence: TGTGCCAGCAGCATAGAAGATCAAGAGACCCAGTACTTC. Amino acid sequence: CASSIEDQETQYF. Full variable domain (rest looked up from reference TRBV7-2 and TRBJ2-5): GAGVSQSPSNKVTEKGKDVELRCDPISGHTALYWYRQSLGQGLEFLIYFQGNSAPDKSGLPSDRFSAERTGGSVSTLTIQRTQQEDSAVYLCASSIEDQETQYFGPGTRLLVL.

V usage is TRBV5-4 and J usage is TRBJ1-2; D is uncertain. Trimming took 4 bases from V and 4 from J, leaving 14 bases between them. CDR3 length: 14 residues. Germline lookup yields CDR1 SGHNT and CDR2 YYREEE (reference sequence). The CDR3, as DNA: TGTGCCAGCAGCCGGTCCAGGACCATCTATGGCTACACCTTC. Amino acids: CASSRSRTIYGYTF.

J is TRBJ2-1 and V is TRBV2; no definite D call. The CDR3 runs 15 residues. Trimming pared 3 bases from V and 1 base from J, leaving 10 bases between. The germline V gene has CDR1 SNHLY and CDR2 FYNNEI. The CDR3 nucleotides are TGTGCCAGCAGTGAGGCCGGCAGTTCCTACAATGAGCAGTTCTTC. Its protein product is CASSEAGSSYNEQFF.

The rearrangement uses TRBV5-1 and TRBJ2-5; 9 bases fit TRBD1. The germline CDR1 and CDR2 sequences are SGHRS and YFSETQ. The CDR3 totals 15 residues. V lost 4 bases, J lost 4 bases, and 8 bases stayed unmatched. CDR3 amino acids: CASSPGDRARETQYF. The CDR3 DNA reads TGCGCCAGCAGCCCAGGGGACAGGGCCCGAGAGACCCAGTACTTC.

The chain combines TRBV19 with TRBJ2-2, with TRBD1 as a possible D gene (6 bases). CDR1 and CDR2 from the germline V gene are LNHDA and SQIVND (reference sequence). V was pared by 8 bases and J by 6 bases, with 10 bases between. This CDR3 is built from 12 residues. Written as DNA, the CDR3 is TGTGCCAGTCAGTGGGGGCCCGGGGAGCTGTTTTTT. It yields the protein CASQWGPGELFF.

This rearrangement joins TRBV3-1 (or the pseudogene TRBV3-2) to TRBJ2-5; 12 bases match TRBD2. The germline CDR1 and CDR2 sequences are LGHDT and YNNKEL (reference sequence). This CDR3 spans 20 amino acids. The ends lost 0 bases at V and 1 base at J; junction bases unmatched: 12. CDR3 sequence reads: CASSQETTSGSSGTQETQYF. The CDR3 coding sequence is TGTGCCAGCAGCCAAGAGACGACTAGCGGGAGTTCGGGGACCCAAGAGACCCAGTACTTC.

The V gene is TRBV27, the J gene TRBJ2-6; no clear D. The CDR3 spans 13 residues. The germline gives CDR1 MNHEY, CDR2 SMNVEV (reference sequence). V was trimmed by 6 bases and J by 1 base, leaving 4 bases between them. The CDR3 loop reads CASSPSGANVLTF. CDR3 coding DNA: TGTGCCAGCAGCCCATCTGGGGCCAACGTCCTGACTTTC.

This chain uses TRBV30 with TRBJ2-5; no clear D. This CDR3 is built from 12 residues. In germline, CDR1 is GTSNPN, CDR2 SVGIG (reference sequence). V lost 3 bases to trimming and J lost 5 bases, with 10 bases between them. The CDR3 nucleotides read TGTGCCTGGAGCCCGGATTCCGAGACCCAGTACTTC. Translating it yields CAWSPDSETQYF.

This sequence joins TRBV6-5 and TRBJ1-1; D gene unclear. Germline V gives CDR1 MNHEY, CDR2 SVGAGI. Deletions cut 0 bases from V and 1 base from J, with 9 bases between. The CDR3 runs 15 residues. The CDR3 loop reads CASSYSLSENTEAFF. CDR3 nucleotides: TGTGCCAGCAGTTACTCTCTATCAGAGAACACTGAAGCTTTCTTT.

This clone was counted a single time. The V gene is TRBV18, the J gene TRBJ1-2; D is unresolved. The germline CDR1 and CDR2 sequences are KGHSH and LQKENI. V lost 1 base and J lost 3, with 9 bases in between. The CDR3 extends over 14 amino acids. The CDR3 here is CASSPRGVDYGYTF. The CDR3 DNA is TGTGCCAGCTCACCACGGGGTGTGGACTATGGCTACACCTTC.

This chain joins TRBV11-2 and TRBJ2-5, with D hard to call. CDR1 is SGHAT, CDR2 FQNNGV, per germline. Trimming shortened V by 7 bases and J by 1 base, and 22 bases separated the two germline ends. The CDR3 consists of 17 residues. In DNA form, the CDR3 reads TGTGCCAGCACCTCAAACGCCCTGGGCAGAACCCAAGAGACCCAGTACTTC. This codes for CASTSNALGRTQETQYF.

The chain employs TRBV24-1 and TRBJ2-5, with a possible D match to TRBD2 (6 bases). V was cut by 3 bases and J by 4 bases, with 11 bases left in between. Germline V gene sequence: CDR1 KGHDR, CDR2 SFDVKD. This CDR3 has 14 amino acids. CDR3 amino acids: CATSDGGVGETQYF. The CDR3 coding sequence is TGTGCCACCAGTGATGGAGGGGTAGGAGAGACCCAGTACTTC.

The sample holds a few counts of this clone. The chain employs TRBV6-5 and TRBJ2-7; tentatively, D is TRBD1 (5 bases). The CDR3 runs 16 residues. With 0 bases removed from V and 0 bases from J, the gap between germline ends came to 12 bases. The germline V gene has CDR1 MNHEY and CDR2 SVGAGI. DNA for the CDR3: TGTGCCAGCAGTTACTCGTTTGGGGCTGTCTCCTACGAGCAGTACTTC. Protein sequence: CASSYSFGAVSYEQYF.

The chain recombines TRBV11-2 with TRBJ2-1; D is possibly TRBD2 (5 bases). The CDR3 is 15 residues long. Trimming left V 5 bases short and J 4 bases short, with 15 bases between. Germline lookup yields CDR1 SGHAT and CDR2 FQNNGV. Here the CDR3 reads CASSPPGSQYNEQFF. CDR3 in DNA: TGTGCCAGCAGCCCGCCGGGATCCCAATACAATGAGCAGTTCTTC.

This chain connects TRBV19 to TRBJ2-7; tentatively, D is TRBD2 (6 bases). The V end lost 4 bases, the J end lost 1 base, and 11 bases lay between the germline ends. Germline CDR1 and CDR2: LNHDA and SQIVND (reference sequence). The length of the CDR3 is 14 residues. The CDR3, as DNA: TGTGCCAGTAGTAGGAGGGTTGAGTCCTACGAGCAGTACTTC. This gives the protein CASSRRVESYEQYF.

CDR3 in amino acids: CASSETGVGEKLFF. In nucleotides, the CDR3 is TGTGCCAGCAGCGAGACAGGGGTGGGTGAAAAACTGTTTTTT. The J gene is TRBJ1-4, the V gene TRBV28, with TRBD1 identical over 8 bases. Trimming at V came to 6 bases and at J to 7 bases, leaving 7 bases not matched to a gene. CDR1 is MDHEN, CDR2 SYDVKM, per germline. CDR3 length: 14 amino acids.

Sample share makes this clone medium-sized. V and J are TRBV27 and TRBJ1-5; D remains ambiguous. CDR3 length: 13 residues. Germline loops: CDR1 MNHEY, CDR2 SMNVEV (reference sequence). Between the trimmed V and J ends, which lost 1 base and 5 bases, there was a span of 6 bases. This chain's CDR3 is CASSLLADQPQHF. The CDR3 region has the DNA TGTGCCAGCAGTTTATTGGCGGATCAGCCCCAGCATTTT.

V is TRBV10-3 and J is TRBJ2-5; D perhaps matches TRBD1 (6 bases). The CDR3 spans 12 residues. The germline CDR1 and CDR2 sequences are ENHRY and SYGVKD. Trimming pared 4 bases from V and 7 bases from J, leaving 10 bases between. CDR3 amino acids: CAISVGGGTQYF. The CDR3 DNA follows: TGTGCCATCAGTGTAGGGGGTGGGACCCAGTACTTC.

This clone was seen only a few times. The chain joins TRBV30 to TRBJ1-1; D gene ambiguous. Germline V gene sequence: CDR1 GTSNPN, CDR2 SVGIG (reference sequence). The CDR3 is 11 residues long. Trimming pared 4 bases from V and 0 bases from J, leaving 3 bases between. This chain's CDR3 is CAWTLNTEAFF. Here the CDR3 DNA reads TGTGCCTGGACTCTGAACACTGAAGCTTTCTTT.

The chain couples TRBV6-1 to TRBJ2-5, with 7 nucleotides matching TRBD2. The CDR3 contains 16 residues. Trimming cost V 2 bases and J 5 bases; bases outside gene matches: 11. The germline V gene encodes CDR1 MNHNS and CDR2 SASEGT. The CDR3 spells CASSEYRAGRGETQYF. The DNA of the CDR3 is TGTGCCAGCAGTGAATATCGAGCGGGACGGGGGGAGACCCAGTACTTC.

The rearrangement uses TRBV3-1 (or the pseudogene TRBV3-2) and TRBJ1-1; 7 bases map to TRBD1. Trimming removed 3 bases from V and 0 bases from J; junction bases left unmatched: 1. There are 14 residues in the CDR3. CDR1 is LGHDT, CDR2 YNNKEL, per germline (reference sequence). The CDR3 DNA reads as TGTGCCAGCAGCCAGGGACAGCTGAACACTGAAGCTTTCTTT. Its protein product is CASSQGQLNTEAFF.

The V and J genes are TRBV6-5 and TRBJ1-5; D is uncertain. The V end lost 0 bases, the J end lost 3 bases, and 6 bases lay between the germline ends. CDR1 and CDR2 (germline): MNHEY, SVGAGI. CDR3 size: 14 residues. The CDR3 reads CASSYSFVNQPQHF. The CDR3 DNA reads as TGTGCCAGCAGTTACTCGTTTGTCAATCAGCCCCAGCATTTT.

The V call is TRBV3-1 (or the pseudogene TRBV3-2), the J call TRBJ2-3; D is undetermined. The germline V and J ends were trimmed by 3 bases and 3 bases, with 10 bases remaining between them. The CDR3 spans 14 residues. Germline V gives CDR1 LGHDT, CDR2 YNNKEL (reference sequence). Here the CDR3 reads CASSHADGTDTQYF. The DNA for the CDR3 is TGTGCCAGCAGCCATGCCGACGGGACAGATACGCAGTATTTT.

The CDR3 spells CASRGQTTDTQYF. The CDR3 DNA is TGTGCCAGCAGGGGGCAGACCACAGATACGCAGTATTTT. The genes are TRBV6-5 and TRBJ2-3; tentatively, D is TRBD1 (5 bases). Looked up from germline, CDR1 is MNHEY and CDR2 is SVGAGI. Between the trimmed V and J ends, which lost 6 bases and 2 bases, there was a span of 9 bases. CDR3 length equals 13 residues.

CDR3 protein: CASSPGQGNQPQHF. CDR3 DNA sequence: TGCGCCAGCAGCCCGGGACAGGGCAATCAGCCCCAGCATTTT. The chain uses TRBV5-1 and TRBJ1-5; 8 positions agree with TRBD1. V dropped 4 bases and J dropped 2; count of bases not matched to a gene: 2. Germline CDR1 reads SGHRS; CDR2 reads YFSETQ. The CDR3 length is 14 residues.